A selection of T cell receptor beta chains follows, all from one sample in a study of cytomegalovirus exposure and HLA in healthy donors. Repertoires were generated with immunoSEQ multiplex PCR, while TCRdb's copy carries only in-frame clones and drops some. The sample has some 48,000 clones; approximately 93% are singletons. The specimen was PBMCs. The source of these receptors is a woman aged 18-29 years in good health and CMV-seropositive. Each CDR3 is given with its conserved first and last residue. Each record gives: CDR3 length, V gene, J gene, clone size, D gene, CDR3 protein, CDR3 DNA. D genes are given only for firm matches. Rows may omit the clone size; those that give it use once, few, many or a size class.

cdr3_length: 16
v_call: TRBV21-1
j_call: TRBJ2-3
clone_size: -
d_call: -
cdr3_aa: CASSNVRGDPEDTQYF
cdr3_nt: TGTGCCAGCAGCAATGTACGCGGTGACCCCGAAGATACGCAGTATTTT

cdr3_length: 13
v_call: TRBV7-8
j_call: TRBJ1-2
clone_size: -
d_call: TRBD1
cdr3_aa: CASSLRTGKGYTF
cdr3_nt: TGTGCCAGCAGCTTAAGGACAGGGAAAGGCTACACCTTC

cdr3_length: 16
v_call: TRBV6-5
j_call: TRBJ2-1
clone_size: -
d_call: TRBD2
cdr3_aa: CASSYRTSGRAGEIIF
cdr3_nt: TGTGCCAGCAGTTATCGGACTAGCGGGAGGGCCGGCGAAATAATCTTC

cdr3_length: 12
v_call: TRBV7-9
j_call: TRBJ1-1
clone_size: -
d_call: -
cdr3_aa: CASSRMNTEAFF
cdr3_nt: TGTGCCAGCAGTAGAATGAACACTGAAGCTTTCTTT

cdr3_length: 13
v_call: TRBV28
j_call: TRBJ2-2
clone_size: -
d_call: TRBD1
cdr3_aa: CASRQRGREELFF
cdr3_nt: TGTGCCAGCAGACAGAGGGGGCGAGAGGAGCTGTTTTTT

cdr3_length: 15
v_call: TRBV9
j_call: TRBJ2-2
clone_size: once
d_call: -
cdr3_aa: CASSVGQENTGELFF
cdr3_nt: TGTGCCAGCAGCGTAGGTCAGGAGAACACCGGGGAGCTGTTTTTT

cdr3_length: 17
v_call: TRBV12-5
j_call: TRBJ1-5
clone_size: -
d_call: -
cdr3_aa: CASGLAPPGQLNQPQHF
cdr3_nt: TGTGCTAGTGGTTTGGCCCCGCCCGGACAGCTCAATCAGCCCCAGCATTTT

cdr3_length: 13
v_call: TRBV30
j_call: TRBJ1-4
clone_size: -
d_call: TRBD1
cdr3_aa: CARQGSTNEKLFF
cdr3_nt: TGTGCACGACAGGGCTCCACTAATGAAAAACTGTTTTTT

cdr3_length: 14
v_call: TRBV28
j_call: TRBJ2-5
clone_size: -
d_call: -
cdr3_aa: CASSLLQGQETQYF
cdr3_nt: TGTGCCAGCAGTTTATTACAGGGTCAAGAGACCCAGTACTTC

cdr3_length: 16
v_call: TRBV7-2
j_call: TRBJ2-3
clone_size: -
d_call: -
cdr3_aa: CASSPGRGPSTDTQYF
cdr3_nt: TGTGCCAGCAGCCCTGGGCGGGGACCTAGCACAGATACGCAGTATTTT

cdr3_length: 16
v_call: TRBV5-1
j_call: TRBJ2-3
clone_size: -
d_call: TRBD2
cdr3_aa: CASSLPSGSGGDTQYF
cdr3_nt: TGCGCCAGCAGCTTGCCTAGCGGGAGTGGCGGCGATACGCAGTATTTT

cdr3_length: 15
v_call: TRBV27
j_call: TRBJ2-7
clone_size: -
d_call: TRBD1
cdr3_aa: CASKLGQGAEGEQYF
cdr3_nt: TGTGCCAGCAAGTTAGGACAGGGGGCGGAGGGAGAGCAGTACTTC

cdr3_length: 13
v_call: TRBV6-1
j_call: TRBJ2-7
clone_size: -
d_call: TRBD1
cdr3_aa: CASIRTGSYEQYF
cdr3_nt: TGTGCCAGCATTAGGACAGGGTCCTACGAGCAGTACTTC

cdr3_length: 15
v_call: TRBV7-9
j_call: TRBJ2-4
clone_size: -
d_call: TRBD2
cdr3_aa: CASSNSGRGRNIQYF
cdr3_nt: TGTGCCAGCAGCAATAGCGGGAGGGGGCGGAACATTCAGTACTTC

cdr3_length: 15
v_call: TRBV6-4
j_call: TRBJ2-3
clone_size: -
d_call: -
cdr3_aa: CASSEAGASTDTQYF
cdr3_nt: TGTGCCAGCAGTGAGGCAGGGGCGAGCACAGATACGCAGTATTTT

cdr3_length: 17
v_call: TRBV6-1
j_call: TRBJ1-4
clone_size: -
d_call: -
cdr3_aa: CASSEAFGQGSGEKLFF
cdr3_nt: TGTGCCAGCAGTGAAGCATTCGGGCAGGGCAGTGGAGAAAAACTGTTTTTT

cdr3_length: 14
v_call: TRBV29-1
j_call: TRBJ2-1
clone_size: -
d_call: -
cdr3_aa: CSVVGRRYYNEQFF
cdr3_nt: TGCAGCGTTGTGGGCAGAAGGTACTACAATGAGCAGTTCTTC

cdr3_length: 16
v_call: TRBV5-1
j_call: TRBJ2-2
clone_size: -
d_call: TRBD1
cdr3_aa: CASSPMTGDGTGELFF
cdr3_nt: TGCGCCAGCAGCCCAATGACAGGGGACGGCACCGGGGAGCTGTTTTTT

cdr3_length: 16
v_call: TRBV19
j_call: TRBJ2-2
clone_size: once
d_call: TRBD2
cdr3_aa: CASSSSGGRRTGELFF
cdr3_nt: TGTGCCAGTAGTTCTAGCGGGGGGCGGAGGACCGGGGAGCTGTTTTTT

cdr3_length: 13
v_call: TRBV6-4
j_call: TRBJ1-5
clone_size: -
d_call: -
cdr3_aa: CASSDFVNQPQHF
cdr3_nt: TGTGCCAGCAGTGATTTCGTCAATCAGCCCCAGCATTTT

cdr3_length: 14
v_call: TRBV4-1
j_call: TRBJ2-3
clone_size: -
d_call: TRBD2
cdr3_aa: CASSQDRGADTQYF
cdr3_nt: TGCGCCAGCAGCCAAGATCGGGGGGCAGATACGCAGTATTTT

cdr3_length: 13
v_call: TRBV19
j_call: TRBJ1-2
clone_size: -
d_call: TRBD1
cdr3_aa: CASISPDRAGYTF
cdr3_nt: TGTGCCAGTATCTCACCCGACAGGGCGGGCTACACCTTC

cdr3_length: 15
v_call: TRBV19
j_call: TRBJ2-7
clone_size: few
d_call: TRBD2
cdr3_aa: CASSPGLAPSYEQYF
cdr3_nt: TGTGCCAGTAGTCCTGGACTAGCGCCCTCCTACGAGCAGTACTTC

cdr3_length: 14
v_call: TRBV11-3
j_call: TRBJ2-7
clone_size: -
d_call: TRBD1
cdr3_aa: CASSYTGVSYEQYF
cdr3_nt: TGTGCCAGCAGCTATACAGGGGTCTCCTACGAGCAGTACTTC